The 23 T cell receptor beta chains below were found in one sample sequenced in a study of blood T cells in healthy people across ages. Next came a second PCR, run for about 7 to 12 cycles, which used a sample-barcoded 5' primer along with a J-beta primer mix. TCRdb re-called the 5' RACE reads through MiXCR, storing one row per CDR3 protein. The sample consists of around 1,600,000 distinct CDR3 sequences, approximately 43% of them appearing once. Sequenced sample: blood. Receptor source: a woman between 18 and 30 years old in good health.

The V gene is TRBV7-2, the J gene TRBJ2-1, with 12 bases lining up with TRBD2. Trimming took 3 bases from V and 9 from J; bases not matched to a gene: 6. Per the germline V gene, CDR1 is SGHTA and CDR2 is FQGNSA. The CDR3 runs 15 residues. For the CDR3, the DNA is TGTGCCAGCAGCTTCCTAGCGGGAGGGCCGGTTGAGCAGTTCTTC. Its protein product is CASSFLAGGPVEQFF.

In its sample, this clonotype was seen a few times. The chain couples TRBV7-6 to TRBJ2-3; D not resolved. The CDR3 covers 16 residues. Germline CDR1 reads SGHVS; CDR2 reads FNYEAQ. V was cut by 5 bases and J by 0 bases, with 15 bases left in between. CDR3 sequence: CASSDTTLTSTDTQYF. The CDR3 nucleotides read TGTGCCAGCAGCGACACCACCCTAACTAGCACAGATACGCAGTATTTT. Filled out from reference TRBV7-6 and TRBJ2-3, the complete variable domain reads GAGVSQSPRYKVTKRGQDVALRCDPISGHVSLYWYRQALGQGPEFLTYFNYEAQQDKSGLPNDRFSAERPEGSISTLTIQRTEQRDSAMYRCASSDTTLTSTDTQYFGPGTRLTVL.

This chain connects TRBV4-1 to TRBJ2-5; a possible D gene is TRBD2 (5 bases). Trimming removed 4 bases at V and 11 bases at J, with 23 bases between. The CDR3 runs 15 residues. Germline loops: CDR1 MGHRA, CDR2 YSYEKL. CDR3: CASSPSWLTRDEQYF. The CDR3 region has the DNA TGCGCCAGCAGCCCCTCATGGCTAACTAGAGATGAGCAGTACTTC.

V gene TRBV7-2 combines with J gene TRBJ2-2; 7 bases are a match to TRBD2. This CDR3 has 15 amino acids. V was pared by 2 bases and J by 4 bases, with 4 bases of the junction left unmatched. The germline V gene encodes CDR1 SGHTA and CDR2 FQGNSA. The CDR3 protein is CASSLRDYPTGELFF. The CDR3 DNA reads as TGTGCCAGCAGCTTAAGGGACTACCCCACCGGGGAGCTGTTTTTT.

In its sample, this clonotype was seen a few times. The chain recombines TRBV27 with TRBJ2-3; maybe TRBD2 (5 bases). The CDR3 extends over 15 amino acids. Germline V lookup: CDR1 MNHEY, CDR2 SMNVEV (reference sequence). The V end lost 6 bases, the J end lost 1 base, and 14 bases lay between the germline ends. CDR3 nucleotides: TGTGCCAGCAGCCCCGGGGTTCGGGGCACAGATACGCAGTATTTT. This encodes CASSPGVRGTDTQYF.

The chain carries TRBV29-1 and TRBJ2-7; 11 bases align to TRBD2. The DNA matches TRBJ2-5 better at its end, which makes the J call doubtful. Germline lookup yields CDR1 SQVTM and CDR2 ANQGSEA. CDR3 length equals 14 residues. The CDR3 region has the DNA TGCAGCCCCCATATAGCGGGAGGGGAAGAGACCCAGTACTTC. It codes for CSPHIAGGEETQYF.

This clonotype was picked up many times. The CDR3 is CASRPTSGDYYEQYF. Here the CDR3 DNA reads TGTGCCAGCAGACCTACTAGCGGGGACTACTACGAGCAGTACTTC. The chain employs TRBV6-6 and TRBJ2-7; 10 bases are a match to TRBD2. The CDR3 is 15 residues long. The germline V gene encodes CDR1 MNHNY and CDR2 SVGAGI (reference sequence). The V and J ends lost 6 bases and 3 bases, in that order; junction bases with no gene match: 8.

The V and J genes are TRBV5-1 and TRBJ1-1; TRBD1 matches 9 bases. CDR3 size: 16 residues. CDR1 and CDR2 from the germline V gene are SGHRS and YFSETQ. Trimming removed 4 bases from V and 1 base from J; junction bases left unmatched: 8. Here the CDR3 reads CASSGGTGWGNTEAFF. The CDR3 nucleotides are TGCGCCAGCAGCGGCGGGACAGGGTGGGGGAACACTGAAGCTTTCTTT.

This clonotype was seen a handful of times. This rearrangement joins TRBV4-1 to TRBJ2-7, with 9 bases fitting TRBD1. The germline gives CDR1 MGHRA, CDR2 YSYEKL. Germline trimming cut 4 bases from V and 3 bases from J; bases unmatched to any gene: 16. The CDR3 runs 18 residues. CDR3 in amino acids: CASSPLLADRGHNYEQYF. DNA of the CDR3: TGCGCCAGCAGCCCCCTTTTGGCGGACAGGGGACATAACTACGAGCAGTACTTC.

CDR3 DNA sequence: TGTGCCAGCAGCCCAAGCAGGGAAACCTACGAGCAGTACTTC. Translation: CASSPSRETYEQYF. This sequence joins TRBV7-9 and TRBJ2-7; possible D gene TRBD1, 5 bases. Germline loops: CDR1 SEHNR, CDR2 FQNEAQ (reference sequence). CDR3 length: 14 residues. V was shortened by 5 bases and J by 2 bases, with 13 bases between the two germline ends.

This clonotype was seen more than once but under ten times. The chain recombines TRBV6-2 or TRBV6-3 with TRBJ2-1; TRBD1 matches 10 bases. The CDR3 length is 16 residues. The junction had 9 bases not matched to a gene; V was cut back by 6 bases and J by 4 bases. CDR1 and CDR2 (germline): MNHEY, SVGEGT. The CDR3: CASSNRDRGWYNEQFF. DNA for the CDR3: TGTGCCAGCAGCAACCGGGACAGGGGTTGGTACAATGAGCAGTTCTTC.

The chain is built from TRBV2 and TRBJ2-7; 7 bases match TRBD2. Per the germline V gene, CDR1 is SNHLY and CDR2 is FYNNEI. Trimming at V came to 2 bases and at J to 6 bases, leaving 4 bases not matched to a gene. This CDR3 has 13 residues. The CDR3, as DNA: TGTGCCAGCAGTGAACAGGGAGGGTGCGAGCAGTACTTC. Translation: CASSEQGGCEQYF.

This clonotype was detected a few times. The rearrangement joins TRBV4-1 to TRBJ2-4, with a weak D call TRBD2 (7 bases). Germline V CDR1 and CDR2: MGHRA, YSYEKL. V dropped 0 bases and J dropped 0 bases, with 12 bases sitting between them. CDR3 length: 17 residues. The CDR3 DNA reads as TGCGCCAGCAGCCAAGATGACGGGGGGCTAGCCAAAAACATTCAGTACTTC. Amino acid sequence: CASSQDDGGLAKNIQYF.

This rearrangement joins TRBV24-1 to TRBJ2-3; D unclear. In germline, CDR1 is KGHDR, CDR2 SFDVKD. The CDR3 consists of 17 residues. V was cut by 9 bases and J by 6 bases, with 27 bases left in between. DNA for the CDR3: TGTGCCACCGGACCCGGTATGACGCCACGTCGTTCGGATACGCAGTATTTT. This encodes CATGPGMTPRRSDTQYF.

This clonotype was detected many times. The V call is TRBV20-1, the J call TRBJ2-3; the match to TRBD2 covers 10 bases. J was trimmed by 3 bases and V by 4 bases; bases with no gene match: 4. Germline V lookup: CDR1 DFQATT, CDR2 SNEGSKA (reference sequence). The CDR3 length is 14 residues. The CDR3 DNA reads TGCAGTGCTACTCCGACTAGCGGGACAGATACGCAGTATTTT. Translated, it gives CSATPTSGTDTQYF.

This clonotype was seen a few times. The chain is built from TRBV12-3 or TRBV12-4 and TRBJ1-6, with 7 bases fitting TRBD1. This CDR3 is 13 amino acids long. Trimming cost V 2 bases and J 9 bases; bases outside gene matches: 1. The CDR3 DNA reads TGTGCCAGCAGTTTAACAGGGGTTTCACCCCTCCACTTT. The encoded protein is CASSLTGVSPLHF.

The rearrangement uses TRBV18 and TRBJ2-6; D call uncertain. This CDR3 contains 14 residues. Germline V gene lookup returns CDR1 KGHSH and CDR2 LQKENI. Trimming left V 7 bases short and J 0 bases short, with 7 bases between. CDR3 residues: CASFKLSGANVLTF. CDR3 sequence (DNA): TGTGCCAGCTTCAAACTCTCTGGGGCCAACGTCCTGACTTTC.

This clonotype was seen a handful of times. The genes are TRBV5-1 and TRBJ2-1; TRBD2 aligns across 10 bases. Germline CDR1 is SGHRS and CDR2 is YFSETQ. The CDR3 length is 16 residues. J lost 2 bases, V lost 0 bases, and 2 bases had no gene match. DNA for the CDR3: TGCGCCAGCAGCTTGGTAGCGGGAGGACCCTACAATGAGCAGTTCTTC. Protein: CASSLVAGGPYNEQFF. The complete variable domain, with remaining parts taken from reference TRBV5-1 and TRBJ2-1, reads KAGVTQTPRYLIKTRGQQVTLSCSPISGHRSVSWYQQTPGQGLQFLFEYFSETQRNKGNFPGRFSGRQFSNSRSEMNVSTLELGDSALYLCASSLVAGGPYNEQFFGPGTRLTVL.

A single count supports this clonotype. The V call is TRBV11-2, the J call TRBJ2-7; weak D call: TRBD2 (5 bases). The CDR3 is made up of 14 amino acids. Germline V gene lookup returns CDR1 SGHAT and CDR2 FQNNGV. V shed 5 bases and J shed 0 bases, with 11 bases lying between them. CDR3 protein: CASSRGMSSYEQYF. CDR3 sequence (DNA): TGTGCCAGCAGCCGAGGGATGAGCTCCTACGAGCAGTACTTC.

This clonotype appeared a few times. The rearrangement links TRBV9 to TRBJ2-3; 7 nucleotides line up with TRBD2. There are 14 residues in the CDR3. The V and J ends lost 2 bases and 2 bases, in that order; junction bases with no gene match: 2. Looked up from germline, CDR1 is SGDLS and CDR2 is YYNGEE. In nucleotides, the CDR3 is TGTGCCAGCAGCGTTCGGGACTACACAGATACGCAGTATTTT. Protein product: CASSVRDYTDTQYF.

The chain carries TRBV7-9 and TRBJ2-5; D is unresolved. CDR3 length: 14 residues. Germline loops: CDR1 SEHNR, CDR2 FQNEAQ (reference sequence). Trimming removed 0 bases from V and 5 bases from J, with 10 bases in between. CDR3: CASSLAGMMETQYF. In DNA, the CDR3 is TGTGCCAGCAGCTTAGCGGGAATGATGGAGACCCAGTACTTC.

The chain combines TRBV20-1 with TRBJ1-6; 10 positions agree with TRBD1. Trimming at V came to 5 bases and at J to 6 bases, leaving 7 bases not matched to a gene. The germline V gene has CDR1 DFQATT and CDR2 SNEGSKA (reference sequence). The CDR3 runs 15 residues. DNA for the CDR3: TGCAGTGCTCTTGACAGGGGGCCTTCTAATTCACCCCTCCACTTT. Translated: CSALDRGPSNSPLHF.

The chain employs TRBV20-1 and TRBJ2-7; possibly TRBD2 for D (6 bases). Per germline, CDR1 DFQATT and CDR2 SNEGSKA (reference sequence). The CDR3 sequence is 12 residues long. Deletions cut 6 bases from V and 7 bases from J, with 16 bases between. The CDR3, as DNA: TGCAGTGCCAGATCGGGGGAACGAGAGCAGTACTTC. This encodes CSARSGEREQYF.